The subject of this entry is one TCR beta chain. TCRdb analysed the reads with MiXCR anew, one entry per CDR3 protein. The sample lists approximately 550,000 distinct CDR3 sequences, 16% occurring once. Unmatched junction bases numbered 5, after V lost 1 base and J lost 1 base. CDR3 length: 16 residues. Per the germline V gene, CDR1 is SGHAT and CDR2 is FQNNGV. The data belong to a study of T cell repertoires in cytomegalovirus infection. Across the whole study: A matching HLA type, together with CMV infection, was signaled by public TCR beta signatures.

The rearrangement links TRBV11-2 to TRBJ2-5, with 8 bases fitting TRBD2. This receptor was identified in a human donor in good health (CMV status not recorded). Some clones in this sample may be carry-over from other donors' samples. The specimen sequenced was CD8+ T cells from PBMCs. The CDR3 DNA reads TGTGCCAGCAGCTTAGGACGGGGGGGATTCCAAGAGACCCAGTACTTC. It encodes CASSLGRGGFQETQYF.